This is a list of T cell receptor beta chains from one sample in a study of T cell responses to AZD1222 COVID-19 vaccine. Assay: immunoSEQ multiplex PCR; the TCRdb copy retains only in-frame clones and omits some. The repertoire holds over 150,000 clones, with around 93% as singletons. This specimen consisted of peripheral blood, obtained 28 days after the second dose of the MenACWY control vaccine. The receptors originated from an adult who received the MenACWY meningococcal vaccine as a control. Both conserved end residues are part of each CDR3. Each record gives: D gene, J gene, V gene, clone size, CDR3 protein, CDR3 DNA. A D gene is named only where the DNA matches it firmly. The size of a clone is reported for some rows only, either as once, few or many, or as a class for expanded clones.

>NA|TRBJ1-5|TRBV6-2/TRBV6-3|NA
CASSLRAYSNQPQHF
TGTGCCAGCAGTCTCCGGGCTTATAGCAATCAGCCCCAGCATTTT
>NA|TRBJ1-1|TRBV5-6|once
CASSVDTNTEAFF
TGTGCCAGCAGCGTCGACACTAACACTGAAGCTTTCTTT
>TRBD2|TRBJ2-2|TRBV5-1|once
CASRQLAIGELFF
TGCGCCAGCAGACAACTAGCGATCGGGGAGCTGTTTTTT
>NA|TRBJ1-3|TRBV28|NA
CASSPGRVSGNTIYF
TGTGCCAGCAGCCCCGGACGTGTCTCTGGAAACACCATATATTTT
>NA|TRBJ1-2|TRBV19|NA
CASSREYGYTF
TGTGCCAGTAGTAGGGAATATGGCTACACCTTC
>NA|TRBJ1-3|TRBV6-6|NA
CASTSSRGGNTIYF
TGTGCCAGCACCTCCAGTCGTGGAGGAAACACCATATATTTT
>NA|TRBJ1-6|TRBV19|NA
CASSISYSDQSSYNSPLHF
TGTGCCAGTAGTATTTCGTACTCGGACCAGAGCTCCTATAATTCACCCCTCCACTTT
>NA|TRBJ2-5|TRBV18|NA
CASSPGQLASPLYF
TGTGCCAGCTCACCAGGGCAGCTAGCGTCCCCCTTGTACTTC
>NA|TRBJ1-5|TRBV18|NA
CASSRSRDDQPQHF
TGTGCCAGCTCACGAAGCAGGGACGATCAGCCCCAGCATTTT
>NA|TRBJ2-3|TRBV5-6|NA
CASSLGRGTDTQYF
TGTGCCAGCAGCTTGGGCAGGGGCACAGATACGCAGTATTTT
>TRBD1|TRBJ1-1|TRBV6-2/TRBV6-3|NA
CASSRRQGRTEAFF
TGTGCCAGCAGTCGGCGACAGGGGCGGACTGAAGCTTTCTTT
>NA|TRBJ2-1|TRBV7-9|once
CASSLVPGLKTGIYNEQFF
TGTGCCAGCAGCTTAGTCCCCGGGCTCAAAACGGGTATATACAATGAGCAGTTCTTC
>NA|TRBJ1-2|TRBV5-6|NA
CASSPNRVYGYTF
TGTGCCAGCAGCCCAAACAGGGTCTATGGCTACACCTTC
>NA|TRBJ1-6|TRBV18|NA
CASSESSNNSPLHF
TGTGCCAGCTCTGAAAGCAGCAATAATTCACCCCTCCACTTT
>NA|TRBJ1-1|TRBV3-1/TRBV3-2|NA
CASSQTGNTEAFF
TGTGCCAGCAGCCAGACAGGGAACACTGAAGCTTTCTTT
>NA|TRBJ2-7|TRBV30|NA
CAWRSGVSYEQYF
TGTGCCTGGAGATCCGGGGTCTCCTACGAGCAGTACTTC
>NA|TRBJ2-2|TRBV5-4|NA
CASSLMTVKNTGELFF
TGTGCCAGCAGCTTGATGACAGTCAAGAACACCGGGGAGCTGTTTTTT
>TRBD1|TRBJ1-1|TRBV28|NA
CASQTGGKGKAFF
TGTGCCAGTCAAACAGGGGGCAAAGGTAAAGCTTTCTTT
>NA|TRBJ1-4|TRBV4-1|NA
CASSRGVGEKLFF
TGCGCCAGCAGCAGGGGGGTAGGGGAAAAACTGTTTTTT
>NA|TRBJ1-1|TRBV2|NA
CASNWGGAGTEAFF
TGTGCCAGCAACTGGGGGGGCGCGGGGACTGAAGCTTTCTTT
>TRBD1|TRBJ2-6|TRBV5-1|once
CASSLGTGINSGANVLTF
TGCGCCAGCAGCTTGGGGACAGGGATAAACTCTGGGGCCAACGTCCTGACTTTC
>NA|TRBJ1-6|TRBV6-5|NA
CASSYSIRRDSPLHF
TGTGCCAGCAGTTACTCGATCAGGCGAGATTCACCCCTCCACTTT
>NA|TRBJ2-1|TRBV30|NA
CAWNAYNEQFF
TGTGCCTGGAACGCCTACAATGAGCAGTTCTTC
>TRBD2|TRBJ2-5|TRBV2|NA
CASTERGRQETQYF
TGTGCCAGCACCGAGCGGGGGAGACAAGAGACCCAGTACTTC
>NA|TRBJ2-7|TRBV12-3/TRBV12-4|NA
CASSRGNSYEQYF
TGTGCCAGCAGTCGGGGCAACTCCTACGAGCAGTACTTC
>NA|TRBJ2-3|TRBV28|NA
CASRERTDTQYF
TGTGCCAGCAGGGAACGCACAGATACGCAGTATTTT
>TRBD2|TRBJ2-5|TRBV5-6|NA
CASSLGGGFQETQYF
TGTGCCAGCAGCTTGGGCGGGGGGTTTCAAGAGACCCAGTACTTC
>TRBD1|TRBJ2-7|TRBV7-9|NA
CASSPSLRQGRRYEQYF
TGTGCCAGCAGCCCATCCCTTCGACAGGGGCGCAGGTACGAGCAGTACTTC
>NA|TRBJ1-1|TRBV19|NA
CASSTPDSLNTEAFF
TGTGCCAGTAGTACGCCCGACAGCCTGAACACTGAAGCTTTCTTT
>NA|TRBJ1-5|TRBV5-1|NA
CASSLSGAGQPQHF
TGCGCCAGCAGCTTGAGTGGGGCAGGGCAGCCCCAGCATTTT
>NA|TRBJ1-6|TRBV6-2/TRBV6-3|NA
CASSYPRGTNSPLHF
TGTGCCAGCAGTTACCCTCGGGGTACCAATTCACCCCTCCACTTT
>NA|TRBJ1-2|TRBV18|NA
CASSPPVGLDGYTF
TGTGCCAGCTCACCACCGGTGGGTCTTGATGGCTACACCTTC
>TRBD1|TRBJ1-1|TRBV10-1|NA
CASRQGVNTEAFF
TGCGCCAGCAGGCAGGGGGTGAATACTGAAGCTTTCTTT
>NA|TRBJ1-2|TRBV2|NA
CASQSTQGFGYTF
TGTGCCAGCCAAAGCACACAGGGTTTCGGCTACACCTTC
>TRBD1|TRBJ2-1|TRBV7-2|NA
CASSSDRDYEQFF
TGTGCCAGCAGCTCGGACAGGGATTATGAGCAGTTCTTC
>TRBD1|TRBJ1-1|TRBV6-4|NA
CASRVGGAWAFF
TGTGCCAGCAGGGTAGGGGGCGCTTGGGCTTTCTTT
>NA|TRBJ2-5|TRBV9|NA
CASSVARQETQYF
TGTGCCAGCAGCGTAGCGCGACAAGAGACCCAGTACTTC
>TRBD1|TRBJ1-6|TRBV30|few
CAWSVGTVQSPLHF
TGTGCCTGGAGTGTGGGGACAGTCCAGTCACCCCTCCACTTT
>NA|TRBJ1-5|TRBV24-1|NA
CATAEGRRANQPQHF
TGTGCCACCGCCGAGGGTAGAAGGGCTAATCAGCCCCAGCATTTT
>TRBD1|TRBJ1-2|TRBV5-1|NA
CASSLDRGDYGYTF
TGCGCCAGCAGCTTGGACAGGGGGGACTATGGCTACACCTTC
>NA|TRBJ1-2|TRBV19|NA
CASTPDSSNYGYTF
TGTGCCAGTACCCCGGACAGCTCTAACTATGGCTACACCTTC
>NA|TRBJ1-6|TRBV15|NA
CATRPGAEITPLHF
TGTGCCACCAGGCCGGGGGCAGAGATAACACCCCTCCACTTT
>TRBD1|TRBJ1-4|TRBV18|NA
CASSPGQGGEKLFF
TGTGCCAGCTCACCAGGACAGGGAGGTGAAAAACTGTTTTTT
>NA|TRBJ1-2|TRBV7-8|NA
CASSLVGGLGYTF
TGTGCCAGCAGCTTAGTTGGGGGGCTTGGCTACACCTTC
>NA|TRBJ1-2|TRBV7-9|once
CASTMGPLDGYTF
TGTGCCAGCACCATGGGTCCGCTGGATGGCTACACCTTC
>NA|TRBJ1-1|TRBV7-8|once
CASSLAGGRNTEAFF
TGTGCCAGCAGCTTAGCGGGGGGGCGGAACACTGAAGCTTTCTTT
>NA|TRBJ1-1|TRBV5-1|NA
CASSSSVGRNTEAFF
TGCGCCAGCAGCTCCTCGGTAGGGCGGAACACTGAAGCTTTCTTT
>TRBD1|TRBJ1-1|TRBV5-1|NA
CASSLNAGQGAYTEAFF
TGCGCCAGCAGCCTTAACGCGGGACAGGGGGCGTACACTGAAGCTTTCTTT
>NA|TRBJ1-6|TRBV5-1|NA
CASSLNSNSPLHF
TGCGCCAGCAGCTTAAACAGCAATTCACCCCTCCACTTT
>NA|TRBJ1-2|TRBV6-5|NA
CARDGESSYGYTF
TGTGCCAGGGACGGGGAATCAAGCTATGGCTACACCTTC
>NA|TRBJ1-6|TRBV4-3|once
CASSQVLSSYNSPLHF
TGCGCCAGCAGCCAAGTGCTGAGCTCCTATAATTCACCCCTCCACTTT
>NA|TRBJ2-7|TRBV28|NA
CASRLRTRTVTYEQYF
TGTGCCAGCAGACTACGAACCCGGACAGTCACCTACGAGCAGTACTTC
>NA|TRBJ1-4|TRBV4-1|NA
CASSQVVMANEKLFF
TGCGCCAGCAGCCAAGTGGTTATGGCTAATGAAAAACTGTTTTTT
>TRBD2|TRBJ2-5|TRBV19|once
CASKKLAGGYQETQYF
TGTGCCAGTAAGAAGCTAGCGGGGGGGTACCAAGAGACCCAGTACTTC
>TRBD1|TRBJ1-5|TRBV7-7|NA
CASSRDSAAGSPQHF
TGTGCTAGCAGCCGGGACAGTGCTGCGGGGTCGCCCCAGCATTTT
>TRBD1|TRBJ1-1|TRBV5-4|NA
CASSPGTGKSTEAFF
TGTGCCAGCAGCCCAGGGACAGGGAAAAGTACTGAAGCTTTCTTT